This entry lists 11 T cell receptor beta chains sequenced from one sample in a study of Graves' ophthalmopathy and Graves' hyperthyroidism. Amplification targeted the TCR beta CDR3 regions, with RNA transcripts as the source material. HTBI primers were used in a first-round RT-PCR, which preceded a second-round multiplex PCR. TCRdb analysed the multiplex PCR reads with MiXCR anew, one entry per CDR3 protein. The sample carries roughly 170,000 distinct CDR3 sequences, 39% recorded once. The sequenced sample consisted of peripheral blood. These receptors were collected from a man aged 30-40 years with Graves' ophthalmopathy.

The chain has TRBV6-1 and TRBJ2-2; the match to TRBD1 covers 8 bases. The CDR3 extends over 13 amino acids. CDR1 is MNHNS and CDR2 is SASEGT in the germline V gene. Trimming removed 4 bases from V and 5 bases from J; junction bases left unmatched: 0. CDR3 protein: CASSGQGTGELFF. The CDR3 nucleotides read TGTGCCAGCAGTGGACAGGGGACCGGGGAGCTGTTTTTT.

In this sample, this clonotype is medium-sized. As DNA, the CDR3 is TGTGCCACCAGCAGCCCAGCTATAGGACAGGGAGAGACCCAGTACTTC. Protein: CATSSPAIGQGETQYF. V gene TRBV15 combines with J gene TRBJ2-5; 8 bases align to TRBD1. Germline CDR1 is LNHNV and CDR2 is YYDKDF (reference sequence). The CDR3 has 16 amino acids. V shed 3 bases and J 4 bases; nucleotides not matched to a gene: 10.

This clonotype was picked up many times. The chain is built from TRBV11-2 and TRBJ1-1; 8 bases agree with TRBD1. The V gene end was trimmed by 4 bases and the J gene end by 1 base; junction bases not matched to a gene: 8. CDR1 and CDR2 (germline): SGHAT, FQNNGV. The CDR3 is 16 amino acids. DNA for the CDR3: TGTGCCAGCAGCTCCACGCCCGGGACAGGGAACACTGAAGCTTTCTTT. Residues: CASSSTPGTGNTEAFF.

CDR3 sequence: CASSSEVGARSPLHF. CDR3 DNA: TGTGCCAGCAGTTCCGAGGTCGGAGCCCGTTCACCCCTCCACTTT. The V gene is TRBV28, the J gene TRBJ1-6; no clear D gene. The CDR3 is 15 residues long. The V and J ends lost 4 bases and 9 bases respectively, with 16 bases between them. The germline V gene encodes CDR1 MDHEN and CDR2 SYDVKM.

The CDR3 sequence: CASSVVDEYQETQYF. The CDR3 nucleotides read TGTGCCAGCAGCGTAGTCGATGAGTACCAAGAGACCCAGTACTTC. The chain has TRBV7-8 and TRBJ2-5; D unresolved. The CDR3 runs to 15 residues. V was pared by 5 bases and J by 0 bases, with 13 bases between. CDR1 and CDR2 from the germline V gene are SGHVS and FQNEAQ. Complete variable domain (other parts from reference TRBV7-8 and TRBJ2-5): GAGVSQSPRYKVAKRGQDVALRCDPISGHVSLFWYQQALGQGPEFLTYFQNEAQLDKSGLPSDRFFAERPEGSVSTLKIQRTQQEDSAVYLCASSVVDEYQETQYFGPGTRLLVL.

The chain uses TRBV7-2 and TRBJ2-5, with a possible D match to TRBD1 (7 bases). The CDR3 runs 15 residues. V was pared by 3 bases and J by 3 bases, with 14 bases between. Germline V gene lookup returns CDR1 SGHTA and CDR2 FQGNSA. The DNA of the CDR3 is TGTGCCAGCAGCTTCGCAGGGGGGTCTGAAGAGACCCAGTACTTC. Translating it yields CASSFAGGSEETQYF.

This clonotype was detected only once. V and J are TRBV28 and TRBJ2-7, with 8 bases matching TRBD1. The junction had 4 bases not matched to a gene; V was cut back by 6 bases and J by 3 bases. Germline lookup yields CDR1 MDHEN and CDR2 SYDVKM. The CDR3 is 13 amino acids. CDR3 amino acids: CASRWTGNYEQYF. DNA of the CDR3: TGTGCCAGCAGATGGACAGGGAACTACGAGCAGTACTTC.

The chain is built from TRBV6-1 and TRBJ2-2, with a possible D match to TRBD2 (6 bases). The CDR3 runs to 14 residues. V was cut by 7 bases and J by 5 bases, with 14 bases left in between. Germline CDR1 is MNHNS and CDR2 is SASEGT. The CDR3 DNA is TGTGCCAGCACCGGGAGAGGTTGGACCGGGGAGCTGTTTTTT. Encoded protein: CASTGRGWTGELFF.

This clonotype has ten or more counts. The chain couples TRBV12-3 or TRBV12-4 to TRBJ2-5; 7 bases line up with TRBD2. The CDR3 loop spans 15 amino acids. V dropped 5 bases and J dropped 4; count of bases not matched to a gene: 10. The CDR3 here is CASSPDGTGGETQYF. In nucleotides, the CDR3 is TGTGCCAGCAGTCCCGACGGGACGGGAGGAGAGACCCAGTACTTC.

This clonotype was seen ten or more times. The V gene is TRBV5-1, the J gene TRBJ1-2; D unresolved. Germline lookup yields CDR1 SGHRS and CDR2 YFSETQ. This CDR3 comprises 12 residues. Trimming took 4 bases from V and 6 from J, leaving 10 bases between them. This CDR3 reads CASSLQDDGYTF. The CDR3 DNA reads as TGCGCCAGCAGCCTCCAAGACGATGGCTACACCTTC.

This clonotype showed up many times. The chain uses TRBV12-5 and TRBJ1-5, with TRBD1 matching 7 bases. Germline V gives CDR1 LGHNT, CDR2 FRNRAP. V shed 0 bases, J shed 3 bases, and the junction held 8 bases outside the gene matches. The CDR3 runs 17 residues. CDR3 nucleotide sequence: TGTGCTAGTGGTTTGGTACGTGGGGACAGTGCCAATCAGCCCCAGCATTTT. The encoded protein is CASGLVRGDSANQPQHF.